The T cell receptor beta chain described here comes from a study of blood T cell repertoires in COVID-19. Study overall: For recovered donors of Cohort 3, there were two negative PCRs, clearance, or symptom resolution. Researchers got acute and convalescent COVID-19 samples from the United States, Italy and Spain.

The cohort comprised adults aged about 18 to 100 years residing in about two dozen US areas. Sequencing was performed with immunoSEQ multiplex PCR; in TCRdb, only in-frame clones are kept and a portion is missing. The sample lists some 300,000 clones, more than 75% occurring once. The V gene end was trimmed by 5 bases and the J gene end by 0 bases; junction bases not matched to a gene: 13. The V gene's germline CDR1 is LNHDA and CDR2 SQIVND (reference sequence). This CDR3 contains 19 residues. The receptor was isolated from a woman aged 60 to 75 in a cohort exposed to, infected with or recovered from COVID-19 (not recorded which). Sequencing used PBMCs or T cells enriched from blood (not recorded which). The J gene is TRBJ2-6, the V gene TRBV19; 7 nucleotides line up with TRBD1. In nucleotides, the CDR3 is TGTGCCAGTAGTTCGACCTCGGGACAGTGGTCCTCTGGGGCCAACGTCCTGACTTTC. Translation gives CASSSTSGQWSSGANVLTF.